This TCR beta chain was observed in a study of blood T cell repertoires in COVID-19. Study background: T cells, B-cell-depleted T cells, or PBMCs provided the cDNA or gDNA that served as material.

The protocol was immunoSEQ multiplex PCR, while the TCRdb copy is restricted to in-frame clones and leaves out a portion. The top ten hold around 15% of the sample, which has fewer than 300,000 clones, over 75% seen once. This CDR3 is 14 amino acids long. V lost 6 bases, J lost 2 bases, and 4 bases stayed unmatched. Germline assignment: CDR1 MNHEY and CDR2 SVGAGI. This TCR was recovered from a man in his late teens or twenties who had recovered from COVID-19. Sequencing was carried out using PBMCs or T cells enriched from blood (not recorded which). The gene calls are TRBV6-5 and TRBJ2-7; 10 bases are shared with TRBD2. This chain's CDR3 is CASRRTSGAYEQYF. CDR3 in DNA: TGTGCCAGCAGGCGGACTAGCGGAGCCTACGAGCAGTACTTC.